Listed here is a single T cell receptor beta chain. This clone was counted only a few times. Its cognate antigen has yet to be identified. The record has no base qualities; no much larger clone is one base away. The data originate from a study of long-term antiretroviral therapy in people with HIV (dated 2022 in TCRdb). About the investigation overall: The earliest samples were collected about a decade before the 2015 WHO recommendation for immediate ART, when ART was typically delayed until CD4 counts fell. Whether ART initiation and durable HIV suppression were associated with changes in peripheral blood TRB repertoire composition and diversity was tested in a retrospective serial study. A total of 192 cryopreserved PBMC samples were contributed to the cohort by 30 adults with confirmed HIV infection, with samples collected serially over a mean of around 6 years (range 1-12). Among the 25 to 30 participants with HIV, eleven to twelve were female. No cross-contamination during QIAcube processing was shown when test extractions of a monoclonal T-cell line were performed alongside fewer than 40 polyclonal samples. Results and caveats for the whole study, not just this receptor: Because PBMC availability was limited, only the TCR beta chain was sequenced, with no alpha chain pairing. Inferences about post-ART repertoire changes were limited because no data were available on ART adherence, viral resistance or therapy changes. At every time point, the repertoire was dominated by expanded TRB clones first identified before ART initiation, although this dominance fluctuated and, in many PLHIV, declined after ART. Because cell numbers in pre-ART samples were limited, unsorted PBMC were profiled instead of sorted CD4+ and CD8+ T cells. Starting ART was linked to a significant rise in TRB diversity, yet even after long-term ART the diversity remained significantly lower than in transplant donor controls. CDR3 length ranges in HIV repertoires were narrower than in controls, and network structure suggested an antigen-experienced repertoire with only a slight naive shift after ART. The samples span the years 2004 to 2017, and the ART regimens used at that time may not be as effective as current regimens.

The immunoSEQ hsTCRB v3.0 assay was used at survey level resolution to sequence the TRB variable region. A depth of roughly 35,000-50,000 T-cell genomes per sample was targeted for TRB sequencing. TRB libraries were pooled and sequenced on an Illumina MiSeq using a v3 150-cycle kit. The original methods were these. Repertoire analysis was run in R within a reproducible Nextflow workflow that covered QC, data transformation and analysis. LymphoSeq2, an R package for exploring AIRR-Seq data, was used to implement custom analyses. A few samples that yielded fewer than 5000 total TRB sequences were excluded, so that some 190 HIV repertoires were analyzed. Among the 170 to 200 HIV repertoires that were kept, 59 were collected before ART initiation and over 120 were collected after ART initiation. Repertoires were downsampled to 5000 TRB nucleotide sequences, and summary statistics were averaged over 100 downsampling iterations. Only TRB sequences with CDR3 regions of at least seven amino acids were retained for analysis. Two measures captured diversity: a Shannon entropy-derived clonality score and the Gini coefficient. Repertoire networks linked the top 5000 CDR3 amino acid sequences whenever two sequences differed by an edit distance of one. Antigen specificity groups and MHC restriction were predicted for TRB CDR3 amino acid sequences with GLIPH2. CDR3 amino acid sequences were matched against VDJdb and McPAS-TCR to flag known CMV, EBV, HIV or tissue antigen associations. Pre-ART, post-ART and control groups were compared with Wilcoxon signed-rank tests and Holm-Bonferroni correction. The table was pulled from immuneACCESS by TCRdb, which kept in-frame rearrangements only. Such tables lose some clones; where checked, under half of the loss comes from unresolved V genes, and the rest has no known cause. V and J calls and clone size come straight from that table; D and trimming were deduced from the DNA. Within this sample are some 14,000 clones, with approximately 80% of them counted one time only. Around 20% of the sample lies in the top ten.

CDR1 and CDR2, looked up from the germline V gene (reference sequence), are LNHDA and SQIVND. The CDR3 has 14 amino acids, counting the end cysteine and phenylalanine. Just the 42-base CDR3 DNA is kept, in frame starting at base 1. After removal of 7 bases from V and 5 bases from J, the junction retains 7 bases not matched to a gene. Inclusion was restricted to participants for whom at least one PBMC sample before ART initiation and at least two post-ART samples were available. Treatment was received in the United States of America by all participants with HIV. Before DNA extraction, cryopreserved samples of roughly 1-10 million PBMC were thawed and washed. At the time of the earliest PBMC sample, participants with HIV were aged between roughly 20 and 55 years. PBMC samples were contributed by each participant from 1-4 timepoints before ART initiation and 2-8 timepoints after ART initiation, with a median of 7 samples. Serial HIV viral load, CD4+ T-cell count, ART history and demographic data were obtained for every participant. Using a Qiagen kit on a QIAcube, genomic DNA was extracted from unsorted PBMC, with samples processed in batches of 12.

This receptor chain uses TRBV19 and TRBJ2-2; TRBD2 lines up with 7 middle nucleotides. Sequenced material: unsorted PBMCs, taken just before starting antiretroviral therapy. The source of this sequence is a middle-aged man with HIV. The CDR3 region: CASTGREGTGELFF. The sequenced DNA: TGTGCCAGTACAGGGAGGGAAGGAACCGGGGAGCTGTTTTTT. Here the CDR3 is joined to the reference TRBV19 and TRBJ2-2 genes, and the full variable domain is: DGGITQSPKYLFRKEGQNVTLSCEQNLNHDAMYWYRQDPGQGLRLIYYSQIVNDFQKGDIAEGYSVSREKKESFPLTVTSAQKNPTAFYLCASTGREGTGELFFGEGSRLTVL.